The 22 T cell receptor beta chains below come from one sample, sequenced in a study of blood T cell repertoires in COVID-19. TCRdb's copy holds only in-frame clones and misses some; the assay was immunoSEQ multiplex PCR. Of 150,000 or so clones listed, approximately 95% were seen once; the top ten hold less than 2%. Source material: peripheral blood. Receptors originate from a woman aged 55-69 years with COVID-19, enrolled during active disease.

Worth noting for this clone: The same CDR3 also results from other DNA sequences found in this sample. DNA of the CDR3: TGTGCCAGCAGCTTGGCCGGGACAGGGGGCCACGAGCAGTACTTC. Translation: CASSLAGTGGHEQYF. The chain uses TRBV5-4 and TRBJ2-7; 12 nucleotides line up with TRBD1. Trimming removed 0 bases from V and 5 bases from J; junction bases left unmatched: 3. CDR3 length: 15 residues. Germline loops: CDR1 SGHNT, CDR2 YYREEE (reference sequence).

The chain has TRBV25-1 and TRBJ1-4, with 9 bases identical to TRBD1. Trimming at V came to 1 base and at J to 4 bases, leaving 4 bases not matched to a gene. This CDR3 has 16 residues. Germline values: CDR1 MGHDK, CDR2 SYGVNS. Here the CDR3 DNA reads TGTGCCAGCAGTGAATGGGGGGGACAGGGTAATGAAAAACTGTTTTTT. Its protein product is CASSEWGGQGNEKLFF.

V and J are TRBV19 and TRBJ1-4, with TRBD1 as a possible D gene (6 bases). V shed 7 bases and J shed 6 bases, with 9 bases lying between them. CDR3 length: 12 amino acids. Per the germline V gene, CDR1 is LNHDA and CDR2 is SQIVND (reference sequence). The CDR3 DNA reads TGTGCCAGTACGGCAGGGGATGAAAAACTGTTTTTT. Its protein product is CASTAGDEKLFF.

Only one count was recorded for this clone. This rearrangement joins TRBV22-1 to TRBJ1-5; the table names TRBD1, a call not compared with the DNA. TRBV22-1 is a pseudogene segment. This CDR3 has 16 residues. The CDR3 bases are TGTCCTGGGAGCCCCCAGGGTATTTCAAGCAATCAGCCCCAGCATTTT. This sequence encodes CPGSPQGISSNQPQHF.

The chain recombines TRBV4-3 with TRBJ1-1, with unresolved D. This CDR3 contains 14 residues. Germline V CDR1 and CDR2: LGHNA, YSLEER. Deletions cut 1 base from V and 7 bases from J, with 13 bases between. The CDR3 DNA reads as TGCGCCAGCAGCCAAGGAGGTTTCCGGCATGAAGCTTTCTTT. This gives the protein CASSQGGFRHEAFF.

The genes are TRBV7-8 and TRBJ2-5; D is ambiguous. V gave up 5 bases and J gave up 5 bases, with 9 bases separating them. There are 12 residues in the CDR3. The germline V gene has CDR1 SGHVS and CDR2 FQNEAQ. The CDR3 coding sequence is TGTGCCAGCAGCATCGGGTTGGAGACCCAGTACTTC. Protein sequence: CASSIGLETQYF.

Points on this clone: This sample includes further DNA sequences coding for the same CDR3. V usage is TRBV27 and J usage is TRBJ1-3; D is unclear. Germline loops: CDR1 MNHEY, CDR2 SMNVEV (reference sequence). The CDR3 is made up of 13 amino acids. V lost 3 bases, J lost 1 base, and 4 bases lay in between. Here the CDR3 reads CASSFSSGNTIYF. The CDR3 nucleotides read TGTGCCAGCAGTTTTAGTTCTGGAAACACCATATATTTT.

The chain is built from TRBV7-3 and TRBJ2-2; 8 nucleotides line up with TRBD1. J lost 4 bases, V lost 2 bases, and 3 bases had no gene match. This CDR3 is 15 amino acids long. CDR1 is SGHTA, CDR2 FQGTGA, per germline. The CDR3: CASSLQGAGTGELFF. The CDR3 DNA is TGTGCCAGCAGCTTACAGGGGGCGGGCACCGGGGAGCTGTTTTTT. Full variable domain (rest looked up from reference TRBV7-3 and TRBJ2-2): GAGVSQTPSNKVTEKGKYVELRCDPISGHTALYWYRQSLGQGPEFLIYFQGTGAADDSGLPNDRFFAVRPEGSVSTLKIQRTERGDSAVYLCASSLQGAGTGELFFGEGSRLTVL.

V usage is TRBV2 and J usage is TRBJ1-1; D not certain. Between the trimmed V and J ends, which lost 8 bases and 1 base, there was a span of 11 bases. Per germline, CDR1 SNHLY and CDR2 FYNNEI. This CDR3 spans 13 amino acids. CDR3 nucleotides: TGTGCCAGCCAGCGCCGTCCGAACACTGAAGCTTTCTTT. Its protein product is CASQRRPNTEAFF.

V and J are TRBV21-1 and TRBJ2-5; the DNA was not compared with TRBD2, the D call given in the table. TRBV21-1 is a pseudogene locus. The CDR3 totals 13 residues. CDR3 protein: CASGQWPGETQYF. In DNA, the CDR3 is TGTGCCAGCGGTCAGTGGCCCGGGGAGACCCAGTACTTC.

The chain has TRBV14 and TRBJ1-4, with D uncertain. This CDR3 spans 12 amino acids. Trimming cost V 5 bases and J 11 bases, with 12 bases left between them. Germline assignment: CDR1 SGHDN and CDR2 FVKESK. The chain's CDR3 is CASSGGRAKLFF. CDR3 DNA: TGTGCCAGCAGCGGCGGGAGGGCGAAACTGTTTTTT. Combining the CDR3 with reference TRBV14 and TRBJ1-4 gives the whole variable domain EAGVTQFPSHSVIEKGQTVTLRCDPISGHDNLYWYRRVMGKEIKFLLHFVKESKQDESGMPNNRFLAERTGGTYSTLKVQPAELEDSGVYFCASSGGRAKLFFGSGTQLSVL.

The CDR3 bases are TGTGCCAGCAGCCCGGGACAGGGTTCTTATGGCTACACCTTC. Protein product: CASSPGQGSYGYTF. The V gene is TRBV27, the J gene TRBJ1-2; 9 bases are a match to TRBD1. The germline CDR1 and CDR2 sequences are MNHEY and SMNVEV (reference sequence). The CDR3 loop spans 14 amino acids. Germline trimming cut 6 bases from V and 5 bases from J; bases unmatched to any gene: 7.

This chain connects TRBV7-7 to TRBJ2-7; 7 bases are shared with TRBD1. The CDR3 spans 14 residues. Germline CDR1 reads SSHAT; CDR2 reads FNYEAQ (reference sequence). Germline trimming cut 5 bases from V and 0 bases from J; bases unmatched to any gene: 4. DNA for the CDR3: TGTGCCAGCAGCCCGGACAGGAGCTCCTACGAGCAGTACTTC. This sequence encodes CASSPDRSSYEQYF. Together with reference TRBV7-7 and TRBJ2-7, the CDR3 gives the full variable domain: GAGVSQSPRYKVTKRGQDVTLRCDPISSHATLYWYQQALGQGPEFLTYFNYEAQPDKSGLPSDRFSAERPEGSISTLTIQRTEQRDSAMYRCASSPDRSSYEQYFGPGTRLTVT.

The chain is built from TRBV5-4 and TRBJ1-1; perhaps TRBD1 as D (6 bases). Trimming took off 0 bases at V and 1 base at J, with 13 bases between the two ends. The CDR3 totals 16 residues. Per germline, CDR1 SGHNT and CDR2 YYREEE (reference sequence). This CDR3 reads CASSLVWGGSNTEAFF. The CDR3 coding sequence is TGTGCCAGCAGCTTGGTATGGGGGGGCTCGAACACTGAAGCTTTCTTT. The full variable domain, its missing parts supplied by reference TRBV5-4 and TRBJ1-1, is ETGVTQSPTHLIKTRGQQVTLRCSSQSGHNTVSWYQQALGQGPQFIFQYYREEENGRGNFPPRFSGLQFPNYSSELNVNALELDDSALYLCASSLVWGGSNTEAFFGQGTRLTVV.

This clone was observed once. V usage is TRBV19 and J usage is TRBJ2-3; a weak D match, TRBD1 (6 bases). Deletions cut 2 bases from V and 0 bases from J, with 6 bases between. CDR1 and CDR2 from the germline V gene are LNHDA and SQIVND (reference sequence). This CDR3 is built from 14 residues. The CDR3 nucleotides read TGTGCCAGTAGTATAACAGGGAGCACAGATACGCAGTATTTT. Translated, it gives CASSITGSTDTQYF. The entire variable domain, with the rest obtained from reference TRBV19 and TRBJ2-3, is as follows: DGGITQSPKYLFRKEGQNVTLSCEQNLNHDAMYWYRQDPGQGLRLIYYSQIVNDFQKGDIAEGYSVSREKKESFPLTVTSAQKNPTAFYLCASSITGSTDTQYFGPGTRLTVL.

In this sample, this clone turned up once. The chain uses TRBV6-5 and TRBJ1-2, with D maybe TRBD1 (6 bases). The V end was cut by 0 bases, the J end by 4 bases, with 15 bases between. The CDR3 has 16 amino acids. CDR1 is MNHEY, CDR2 SVGAGI, per germline. CDR3 amino acids: CASSYSRDTTPYGYTF. The CDR3 DNA sequence: TGTGCCAGCAGTTACTCTCGGGACACGACCCCCTATGGCTACACCTTC.

The genes are TRBV5-1 and TRBJ2-7; the match to TRBD1 covers 9 bases. The junction had 14 bases not matched to a gene; V was cut back by 9 bases and J by 7 bases. The length of the CDR3 is 14 residues. Per germline, CDR1 SGHRS and CDR2 YFSETQ. The CDR3 is CATAPDRGPWEQYF. The CDR3 nucleotides read TGCGCCACCGCCCCGGACAGGGGACCTTGGGAGCAGTACTTC. Complete variable domain (other parts from reference TRBV5-1 and TRBJ2-7): KAGVTQTPRYLIKTRGQQVTLSCSPISGHRSVSWYQQTPGQGLQFLFEYFSETQRNKGNFPGRFSGRQFSNSRSEMNVSTLELGDSALYLCATAPDRGPWEQYFGPGTRLTVT.

J is TRBJ1-4 and V is TRBV2; TRBD1 might be the D (5 bases). Trimming took 8 bases from V and 8 from J, leaving 18 bases between them. The CDR3 spans 14 residues. Germline loops: CDR1 SNHLY, CDR2 FYNNEI. For the CDR3, the DNA is TGTGCCAGCCTCCCTCAGCAGGGAATCGAAAAACTGTTTTTT. Protein: CASLPQQGIEKLFF. The whole variable domain, filled in from reference TRBV2 and TRBJ1-4, reads EPEVTQTPSHQVTQMGQEVILRCVPISNHLYFYWYRQILGQKVEFLVSFYNNEISEKSEIFDDQFSVERPDGSNFTLKIRSTKLEDSAMYFCASLPQQGIEKLFFGSGTQLSVL.

J is TRBJ1-2 and V is TRBV11-2, with D tentatively TRBD1 (6 bases). Trimming shortened V by 4 bases and J by 4 bases, and 16 bases separated the two germline ends. The germline V gene encodes CDR1 SGHAT and CDR2 FQNNGV. The CDR3 is 15 amino acids. The CDR3 here is CASSSSTGSVYGYTF. In DNA form, the CDR3 reads TGTGCCAGCAGCTCTTCGACAGGATCCGTCTATGGCTACACCTTC.

This sequence joins TRBV19 and TRBJ2-7; D is unclear. CDR3 length: 14 amino acids. The germline V gene encodes CDR1 LNHDA and CDR2 SQIVND (reference sequence). Trimming stripped 7 bases from V and 0 bases from J, with 13 bases between. The DNA for the CDR3 is TGTGCCAGTACCCAATCCCCCAGCTCCTACGAGCAGTACTTC. It encodes CASTQSPSSYEQYF.

This sequence joins TRBV4-3 and TRBJ2-3, with TRBD1 matching over 7 bases. The CDR3 runs to 16 residues. V gave up 0 bases and J gave up 3 bases; unmatched junction bases: 6. Germline CDR1 and CDR2: LGHNA and YSLEER. CDR3 amino acids: CASSQEVGRGTDTQYF. In DNA form, the CDR3 reads TGCGCCAGCAGCCAAGAAGTCGGCAGGGGGACAGATACGCAGTATTTT.

This clone appeared once. The chain has TRBV28 and TRBJ1-2; 9 bases match TRBD1. J gave up 11 bases and V 6 bases, and 10 bases lay outside the gene matches. The CDR3 contains 13 residues. Germline V gene lookup returns CDR1 MDHEN and CDR2 SYDVKM. The CDR3 reads CASRSPGQGDYTF. CDR3 bases: TGTGCCAGCAGATCTCCGGGACAGGGAGATTACACCTTC.